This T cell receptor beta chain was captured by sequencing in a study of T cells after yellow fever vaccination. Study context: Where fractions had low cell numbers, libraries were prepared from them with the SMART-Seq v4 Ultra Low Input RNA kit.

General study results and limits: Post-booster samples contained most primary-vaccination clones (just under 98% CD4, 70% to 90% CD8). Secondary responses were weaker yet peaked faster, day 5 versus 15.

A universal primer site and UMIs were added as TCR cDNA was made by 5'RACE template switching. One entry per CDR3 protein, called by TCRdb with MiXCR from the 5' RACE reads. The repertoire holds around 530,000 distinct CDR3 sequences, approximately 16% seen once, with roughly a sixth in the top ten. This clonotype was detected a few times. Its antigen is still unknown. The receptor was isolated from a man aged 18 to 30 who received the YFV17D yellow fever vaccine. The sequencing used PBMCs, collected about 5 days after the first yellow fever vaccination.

CDR3 region: CASRFDMDYGYTF. CDR3 sequence (DNA): TGTGCCAGCAGATTCGATATGGACTATGGCTACACCTTC. The genes are TRBV6-6 and TRBJ1-2, with D unresolved. Germline CDR1 reads MNHNY; CDR2 reads SVGAGI (reference sequence). The germline V and J ends were trimmed by 6 bases and 3 bases, with 11 bases remaining between them. The length of the CDR3 is 13 residues.